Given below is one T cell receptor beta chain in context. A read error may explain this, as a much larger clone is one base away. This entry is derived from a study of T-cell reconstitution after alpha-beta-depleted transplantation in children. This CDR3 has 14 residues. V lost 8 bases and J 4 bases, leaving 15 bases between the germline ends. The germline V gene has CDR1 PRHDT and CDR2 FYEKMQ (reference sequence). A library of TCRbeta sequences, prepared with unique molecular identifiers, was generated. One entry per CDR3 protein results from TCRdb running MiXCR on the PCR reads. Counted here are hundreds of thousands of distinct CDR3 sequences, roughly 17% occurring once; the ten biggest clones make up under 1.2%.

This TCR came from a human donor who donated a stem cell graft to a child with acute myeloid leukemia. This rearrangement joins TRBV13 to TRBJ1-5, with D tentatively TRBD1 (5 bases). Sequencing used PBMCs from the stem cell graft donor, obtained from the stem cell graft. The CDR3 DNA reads TGTGCCAGCTGTTTTAGGCGGACAAATCAGCCCCAGCATTTT. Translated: CASCFRRTNQPQHF.